The rows below give T cell receptor beta chains drawn from one sample of a study of spatial heterogeneity in lung cancer. TCRdb passed the 5' RACE reads through MiXCR, listing each CDR3 protein once. The sample holds roughly 17,000 distinct CDR3 sequences, over 20% seen once. The source was PBMCs, collected at surgery. Every receptor here comes from a female donor with early-stage non-small cell lung cancer. The CDR3 runs from the conserved cysteine through the conserved F or W. A D gene is named only where the DNA matches it firmly. Only part of the rows carry a size: once, few, many, or a class if the clone is expanded.

V gene: TRBV4-3; J gene: TRBJ1-6; clone size: many; D gene: .; CDR3 protein: CASSQEAGYNAPLHF; CDR3 DNA: TGCGCCAGCAGCCAAGAAGCAGGGTATAACGCACCCCTCCACTTT
V gene: TRBV19; J gene: TRBJ2-3; clone size: many; D gene: TRBD2; CDR3 protein: CASRLAEKGDTQYF; CDR3 DNA: TGTGCCAGCAGACTAGCGGAAAAAGGAGATACGCAGTATTTT
V gene: TRBV28; J gene: TRBJ2-5; clone size: many; D gene: TRBD2; CDR3 protein: CASSLASSGIQETQYF; CDR3 DNA: TGTGCCAGCAGTTTGGCCTCTAGCGGGATCCAAGAGACCCAGTACTTC
V gene: TRBV7-6; J gene: TRBJ2-1; clone size: once; D gene: .; CDR3 protein: CASSLVDNEQFF; CDR3 DNA: TGTGCCAGCAGCTTAGTGGACAATGAGCAGTTCTTC
V gene: TRBV7-9; J gene: TRBJ2-7; clone size: .; D gene: TRBD1; CDR3 protein: CASSSTTGTAYEQYF; CDR3 DNA: TGTGCCAGCAGCTCAACGACAGGGACAGCCTACGAGCAGTACTTC
V gene: TRBV6-2/TRBV6-3; J gene: TRBJ2-1; clone size: .; D gene: .; CDR3 protein: CAAKLAKTYNEQFF; CDR3 DNA: TGTGCCGCAAAGCTAGCGAAGACCTACAATGAGCAGTTCTTC
V gene: TRBV28; J gene: TRBJ2-7; clone size: many; D gene: TRBD1; CDR3 protein: CASSKTGLREQYF; CDR3 DNA: TGTGCCAGCAGCAAGACAGGGTTACGCGAGCAGTACTTC
V gene: TRBV19; J gene: TRBJ2-7; clone size: .; D gene: TRBD2; CDR3 protein: CASRLAGGGEQYF; CDR3 DNA: TGTGCCAGTCGACTAGCGGGAGGTGGCGAGCAGTACTTC
V gene: TRBV20-1; J gene: TRBJ2-7; clone size: medium-sized; D gene: TRBD2; CDR3 protein: CSARDQTSGSYEQYF; CDR3 DNA: TGCAGTGCTAGAGATCAGACTAGCGGGAGTTACGAGCAGTACTTC
V gene: TRBV18; J gene: TRBJ2-7; clone size: many; D gene: .; CDR3 protein: CASSWRDVSYEQYF; CDR3 DNA: TGTGCCAGCTCATGGAGGGACGTCTCCTACGAGCAGTACTTC
V gene: TRBV7-2; J gene: TRBJ2-7; clone size: medium-sized; D gene: TRBD2; CDR3 protein: CASSRDLTSGNYEQYF; CDR3 DNA: TGTGCCAGCAGCCGGGACCTGACTAGCGGAAACTACGAGCAGTACTTC
V gene: TRBV7-2; J gene: TRBJ2-5; clone size: many; D gene: TRBD1; CDR3 protein: CASSLGQRSETQYF; CDR3 DNA: TGTGCCAGCAGCCTGGGACAGAGGTCAGAGACCCAGTACTTC
V gene: TRBV30; J gene: TRBJ2-3; clone size: many; D gene: .; CDR3 protein: CAWSGISTDTQYF; CDR3 DNA: TGTGCCTGGAGCGGGATAAGCACAGATACGCAGTATTTT
V gene: TRBV7-2; J gene: TRBJ2-3; clone size: many; D gene: TRBD1; CDR3 protein: CASSSRGQSTVDTQYF; CDR3 DNA: TGTGCCAGCAGCTCCCGGGGACAGAGCACCGTGGATACGCAGTATTTT
V gene: TRBV30; J gene: TRBJ2-1; clone size: .; D gene: .; CDR3 protein: CAWSVQGWDEQFF; CDR3 DNA: TGTGCCTGGAGTGTACAGGGATGGGATGAGCAGTTCTTC
V gene: TRBV19; J gene: TRBJ1-2; clone size: many; D gene: .; CDR3 protein: CASSGNGYTF; CDR3 DNA: TGTGCCAGTAGTGGGAATGGCTACACCTTC
V gene: TRBV11-3; J gene: TRBJ2-1; clone size: many; D gene: TRBD1; CDR3 protein: CASSSQGTGANEQFF; CDR3 DNA: TGTGCCAGCAGCTCACAAGGGACAGGCGCGAATGAGCAGTTCTTC
V gene: TRBV24-1; J gene: TRBJ2-3; clone size: many; D gene: .; CDR3 protein: CATSDLEGRPDTQYF; CDR3 DNA: TGTGCCACCAGTGATTTGGAGGGCCGGCCAGATACGCAGTATTTT
V gene: TRBV7-6; J gene: TRBJ1-4; clone size: .; D gene: .; CDR3 protein: CASSLVNEKLFF; CDR3 DNA: TGTGCCAGCAGTTTGGTGAATGAAAAACTGTTTTTT
V gene: TRBV27; J gene: TRBJ1-2; clone size: .; D gene: .; CDR3 protein: CASTPHPRTNGYTF; CDR3 DNA: TGTGCCAGCACCCCTCACCCACGGACGAATGGCTACACCTTC
V gene: TRBV6-2/TRBV6-3; J gene: TRBJ2-2; clone size: few; D gene: .; CDR3 protein: CASTKTQARPLGELFF; CDR3 DNA: TGTGCCAGCACCAAGACCCAGGCCAGGCCACTTGGGGAGCTGTTTTTT
V gene: TRBV20-1; J gene: TRBJ2-4; clone size: many; D gene: .; CDR3 protein: CSAPAPGRNIQYF; CDR3 DNA: TGCAGTGCTCCCGCCCCGGGGCGAAACATTCAGTACTTC